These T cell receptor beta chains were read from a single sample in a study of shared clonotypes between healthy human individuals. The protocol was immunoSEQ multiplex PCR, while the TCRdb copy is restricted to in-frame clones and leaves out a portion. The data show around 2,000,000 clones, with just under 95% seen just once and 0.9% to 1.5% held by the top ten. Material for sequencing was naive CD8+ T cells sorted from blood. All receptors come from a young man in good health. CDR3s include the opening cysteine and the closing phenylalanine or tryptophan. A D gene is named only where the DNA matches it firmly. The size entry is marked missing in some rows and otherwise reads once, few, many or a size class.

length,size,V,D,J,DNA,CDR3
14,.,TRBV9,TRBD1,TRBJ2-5,TGTGCCAGCAGCGTAGGGGACAGAGAAGAGACCCAGTACTTC,CASSVGDREETQYF
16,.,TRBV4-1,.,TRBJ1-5,TGCGCCAGCAGCCAAGGGGGTGGTCCTAGCAATCAGCCCCAGCATTTT,CASSQGGGPSNQPQHF
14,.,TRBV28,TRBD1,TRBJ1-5,TGTGCCACACAGACAGGGGGGAGCAATCAGCCCCAGCATTTT,CATQTGGSNQPQHF
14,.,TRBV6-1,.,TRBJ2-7,TGTGCCAGCAGTGTGGGGGTAGGCTCCTACGAGCAGTACTTC,CASSVGVGSYEQYF
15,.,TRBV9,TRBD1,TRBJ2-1,TGTGCCAGCAGCGCCACAGTAGGACAGGGATATGAGCAGTTCTTC,CASSATVGQGYEQFF
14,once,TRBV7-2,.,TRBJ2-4,TGTGCCAGCAAATTACCGGAGCGCCAAAACATTCAGTACTTC,CASKLPERQNIQYF
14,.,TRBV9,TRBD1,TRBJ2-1,TGTGCCAGCAGCGTAGCGACAGGGTTGGATGAGCAGTTCTTC,CASSVATGLDEQFF
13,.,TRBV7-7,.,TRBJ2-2,TGTGCTAGCAGCTTAGAAGTTTCCGGGGAGCTGTTTTTT,CASSLEVSGELFF
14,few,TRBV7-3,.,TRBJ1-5,TGTGCCAGCAGCTTATCCCGGGGTTATCAGCCCCAGCATTTT,CASSLSRGYQPQHF
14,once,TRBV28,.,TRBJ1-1,TGTGCCAGCAACTCTCTAACTGTTAGCACTGAAGCTTTCTTT,CASNSLTVSTEAFF
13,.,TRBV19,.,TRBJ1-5,TGTGCCAGTCAAGCGGGGTTGGGTCAGCCCCAGCATTTT,CASQAGLGQPQHF
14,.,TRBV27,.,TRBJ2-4,TGTGCCAGCAGTTTCGTTGGGGCCAAAAACATTCAGTACTTC,CASSFVGAKNIQYF
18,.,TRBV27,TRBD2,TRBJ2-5,TGTGCCAGCAGTCTAAACACCCCGGGACTAGCGGGAGGAGAGACCCAGTACTTC,CASSLNTPGLAGGETQYF
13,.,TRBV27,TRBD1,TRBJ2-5,TGTGCCAGCAGTTTAGGGACAGGGGAGACCCAGTACTTC,CASSLGTGETQYF
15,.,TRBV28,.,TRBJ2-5,TGTGCCAGCAGTTGGGGGGGACACCCCCAAGAGACCCAGTACTTC,CASSWGGHPQETQYF
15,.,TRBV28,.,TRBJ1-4,TGTGCCAGCAGTCTAAATCCGGGAATTACCACTAAACTGTTTTTT,CASSLNPGITTKLFF
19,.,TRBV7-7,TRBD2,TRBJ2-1,TGTGCTAGCAGCTCGCAGGGGGGACTAGCGAGAGACTCCTACAATGAGCAGTTCTTC,CASSSQGGLARDSYNEQFF
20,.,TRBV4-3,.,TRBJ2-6,TGCGCCAGCAGCCAAGAGGAAGAGAGGACCGTGATCTCTGGGGCCAACGTCCTGACTTTC,CASSQEEERTVISGANVLTF
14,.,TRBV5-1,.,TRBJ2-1,TGCGCCAGCAATCCGACGGTCTCCTACAATGAGCAGTTCTTC,CASNPTVSYNEQFF
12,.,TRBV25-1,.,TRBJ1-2,TGTGCCAGCACTGGGGGGTACTATGGCTACACCTTC,CASTGGYYGYTF
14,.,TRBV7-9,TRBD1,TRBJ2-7,TGTGCCAGCAGCTTTAGGACAGGGCGGAACGAGCAGTACTTC,CASSFRTGRNEQYF
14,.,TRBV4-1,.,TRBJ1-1,TGCGCCAGCAGCCTCACAGCAATGAACACTGAAGCTTTCTTT,CASSLTAMNTEAFF
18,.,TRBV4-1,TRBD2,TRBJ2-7,TGCGCCAGCAGCCAAGAGTCTTCCCGAGGACTAGCGGTTTACGAGCAGTACTTC,CASSQESSRGLAVYEQYF
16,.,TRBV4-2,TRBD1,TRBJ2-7,TGTGCCAGCAGCCAACCAACACAGGGGGCGGGCTACGAGCAGTACTTC,CASSQPTQGAGYEQYF
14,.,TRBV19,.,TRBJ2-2,TGTGCCAGTAGTGGGAGCGAGGAAGCCGGGGAGCTGTTTTTT,CASSGSEEAGELFF
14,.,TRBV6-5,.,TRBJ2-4,TGTGCCAGCAGTGATGGGGTAGCCAAAAACATTCAGTACTTC,CASSDGVAKNIQYF
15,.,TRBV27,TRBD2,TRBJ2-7,TGTGCCAGCAGTTCCTCGACTAGCGACCCCTACGAGCAGTATTTC,CASSSSTSDPYEQYF
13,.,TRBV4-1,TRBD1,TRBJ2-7,TGCGCCAGCAGCCAAGGGGACAGTTACGAGCAGTACTTC,CASSQGDSYEQYF
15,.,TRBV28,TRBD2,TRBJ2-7,TGTGCCAGCAGTCTTGCCGGCGGGGGGGCTTACGAGCAGTACTTC,CASSLAGGGAYEQYF
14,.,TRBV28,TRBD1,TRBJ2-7,TGTGCCAGCAGCACCGGGACAGGGGGCTACGAGCAGTACTTC,CASSTGTGGYEQYF
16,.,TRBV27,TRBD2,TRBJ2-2,TGTGCCAGCAGTCTCTGGGGAGCGGGAGGGGTCGGGGAGCTGTTTTTT,CASSLWGAGGVGELFF
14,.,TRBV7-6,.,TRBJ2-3,TGTGCCAGCAGCTTAGAAGGGGAAGGAGATACGCAGTATTTT,CASSLEGEGDTQYF
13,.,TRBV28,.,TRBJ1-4,TGTGCCAGCAGTTTATGGGGGGATGAAAAACTGTTTTTT,CASSLWGDEKLFF
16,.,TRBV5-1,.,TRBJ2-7,TGCGCCAGCAGCGAAAAGGCAGGGGGGAGCTCCTACGAGCAGTACTTC,CASSEKAGGSSYEQYF
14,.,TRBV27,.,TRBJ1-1,TGTGCCAGCAGTTCTATCCCCCCCGTCGATGAAGCTTTCTTT,CASSSIPPVDEAFF
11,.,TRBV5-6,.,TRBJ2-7,TGTGCCAGCAGTTCGGACTACGAGCAGTACTTC,CASSSDYEQYF
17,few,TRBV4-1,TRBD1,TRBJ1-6,TGCGCCAGCAGCCTCCCTGGAGGGGGCGGCTATAATTCACCCCTCCACTTT,CASSLPGGGGYNSPLHF
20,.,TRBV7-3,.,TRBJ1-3,TGTGCCAGCAGCTTAAGGTGGGGCCGGCCGAGGGCACCGGGAGGAAACACCATATATTTT,CASSLRWGRPRAPGGNTIYF
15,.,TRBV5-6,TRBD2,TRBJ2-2,TGTGCCAGCAGCAATCTAGCGGTAAACACCGGGGAGCTGTTTTTT,CASSNLAVNTGELFF
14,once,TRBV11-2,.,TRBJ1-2,TGTGCCAGCACCTTTGGGGGCGGGAACTATGGCTACACCTTC,CASTFGGGNYGYTF